This TCR beta chain appears in the sequencing data of a study of vaccination effects on CD4 cells after COVID-19. The wider study: The median interval between the second dose and post-vaccine sampling was 72 days.

As for this clone: Antigen unknown.

At the end of 10 days of culture, CD4+ T cells were isolated. The cohort was immunized with two doses of either the BNT162b2 or mRNA-1273 vaccine. Cultures got half-medium changes with IL-2 on days 3 and 7. Libraries were prepared by immunoSEQ multiplex PCR; TCRdb keeps only in-frame clonotypes and omits some of them. The table lists tens of thousands of clones, around 71% of them singletons. General observations from the study: Small numbers of convalescent patients limited the study. It also lacked early post-infection timepoints. Clones induced by infection and by vaccine showed marked clonal contraction late after vaccination.

The source was CD4+ T cells from PBMCs cultured without peptide, collected after COVID-19 vaccination. The receptor was derived from a human donor who received a COVID-19 vaccine.

Here the CDR3 reads CASSSRTGGPHTEAFF. DNA of the CDR3: TGTGCCAGCAGCTCCCGGACAGGGGGCCCTCACACTGAAGCTTTCTTT. This sequence joins TRBV5-4 and TRBJ1-1; TRBD1 matches 11 bases. V gave up 3 bases and J gave up 3 bases; unmatched junction bases: 7. Germline-derived CDR1 and CDR2 are SGHNT and YYREEE (reference sequence). The CDR3 contains 16 residues.